The 9 T cell receptor beta chains listed next were all sequenced from one sample in a study of Graves' ophthalmopathy and Graves' hyperthyroidism. RNA transcripts yielded amplified TCR beta CDR3 regions. First-round RT-PCR used HTBI primers; second-round multiplex PCR followed. TCRdb recomputed calls from the multiplex PCR reads with MiXCR, one row per CDR3 protein. The data hold a few hundred thousand distinct CDR3 sequences, with 15% observed a single time. Sequencing was carried out using peripheral blood. The origin of the receptors is a woman aged 18-29 years with stable Graves' hyperthyroidism.

This clonotype was counted ten times or more. This chain joins TRBV12-3 or TRBV12-4 and TRBJ2-7; weak D call: TRBD1 (5 bases). The V and J ends lost 3 bases and 4 bases respectively, with 7 bases between them. The CDR3 runs 12 residues. This chain's CDR3 is CASSFGAYEQYF. CDR3 nucleotide sequence: TGTGCCAGCAGTTTTGGGGCGTACGAGCAGTACTTC.

The chain uses TRBV20-1 and TRBJ1-1; 10 nucleotides match TRBD1. V lost 6 bases to trimming and J lost 0 bases; unmatched junction nucleotides: 7. Germline lookup yields CDR1 DFQATT and CDR2 SNEGSKA (reference sequence). The CDR3 spans 15 residues. The CDR3 DNA is TGCAGTGCGCGACAGGGGGCCTACATGAACACTGAAGCTTTCTTT. This translates into CSARQGAYMNTEAFF.

This clonotype was observed many times. The chain joins TRBV12-5 to TRBJ2-2; D ambiguous. The CDR3 contains 12 residues. CDR1 and CDR2 (germline): LGHNT, FRNRAP. Trimming left V 6 bases short and J 6 bases short, with 8 bases between. CDR3 region: CASGWESGELFF. CDR3 sequence (DNA): TGTGCTAGTGGATGGGAATCCGGGGAGCTGTTTTTT.

This clonotype occurred many times. The gene calls are TRBV18 and TRBJ2-2; maybe TRBD1 (6 bases). The CDR3 consists of 15 residues. V was pared by 2 bases and J by 2 bases, with 9 bases between. Germline V gene sequence: CDR1 KGHSH, CDR2 LQKENI. The CDR3: CASSPRTANTGELFF. Here the CDR3 DNA reads TGTGCCAGCTCACCAAGGACAGCTAACACCGGGGAGCTGTTTTTT. The full variable domain, its missing parts supplied by reference TRBV18 and TRBJ2-2, is NAGVMQNPRHLVRRRGQEARLRCSPMKGHSHVYWYRQLPEEGLKFMVYLQKENIIDESGMPKERFSAEFPKEGPSILRIQQVVRGDSAAYFCASSPRTANTGELFFGEGSRLTVL.

At least ten counts were recorded for this clonotype. The chain couples TRBV6-5 to TRBJ1-1, with a possible D match to TRBD1 (5 bases). Germline V CDR1 and CDR2: MNHEY, SVGAGI. The CDR3 length is 15 residues. V was cut by 2 bases and J by 4 bases, with 14 bases left in between. CDR3 residues: CASSYALGVSTEAFF. CDR3 sequence (DNA): TGTGCCAGCAGTTACGCCCTAGGGGTGAGCACTGAAGCTTTCTTT.

This clonotype was recorded many times. The genes are TRBV15 and TRBJ1-2; D may be TRBD1 (5 bases). Germline-derived CDR1 and CDR2 are LNHNV and YYDKDF (reference sequence). The CDR3 extends over 14 amino acids. V was shortened by 0 bases and J by 6 bases, with 11 bases between the two germline ends. The CDR3 spells CATSRDRGRNGYTF. CDR3 in DNA: TGTGCCACCAGCAGAGATCGGGGGAGAAATGGCTACACCTTC. Full variable domain (outside the CDR3, taken from reference TRBV15 and TRBJ1-2): DAMVIQNPRYQVTQFGKPVTLSCSQTLNHNVMYWYQQKSSQAPKLLFHYYDKDFNNEADTPDNFQSRRPNTSFCFLDIRSPGLGDTAMYLCATSRDRGRNGYTFGSGTRLTVV.

This clonotype was seen ten or more times. The chain combines TRBV20-1 with TRBJ2-5; 7 bases map to TRBD2. The CDR3 is 15 residues long. CDR1 and CDR2 from the germline V gene are DFQATT and SNEGSKA (reference sequence). V lost 2 bases to trimming and J lost 1 base; unmatched junction nucleotides: 7. Written as DNA, the CDR3 is TGCAGTGCTAGAACTAGCGTCGGTTTCCAAGAGACCCAGTACTTC. This codes for CSARTSVGFQETQYF.

This clonotype was counted ten times or more. This rearrangement joins TRBV5-6 to TRBJ1-1; D gene uncertain. Germline CDR1 is SGHDT and CDR2 is YYEEEE. Deletions cut 5 bases from V and 1 base from J, with 15 bases between. There are 15 residues in the CDR3. The CDR3 is CASRVQIRQNTEAFF. The CDR3 nucleotides are TGTGCCAGCAGAGTGCAGATTAGACAGAACACTGAAGCTTTCTTT.

This clonotype was counted at least ten times. A much larger clone differs from this one at a single base, so this may be a read error. This sequence joins TRBV12-3 or TRBV12-4 and TRBJ1-1; weak D call: TRBD1 (6 bases). This CDR3 comprises 13 residues. The DNA for the CDR3 is TGTGCCGGCAGTCCTAGACAGGCTACTGAAGCTTTCTTT. Translated: CAGSPRQATEAFF.